This T cell receptor beta chain was captured by sequencing in a study of blood T cells in healthy people across ages. PCR was performed a second time for roughly 7 to 11 cycles using a sample-barcoded 5' primer and a J-beta primer mix. TCRdb re-analysed the 5' RACE reads in MiXCR, keeping a single row per CDR3 protein. Here the sample spans approximately 680,000 distinct CDR3 sequences, approximately 31% being singletons. This clonotype was found a few times. One base away lies a much larger clone, so this may be a sequencing read error. Specimen: blood. The receptor's source is a woman older than 75 in good health.

DNA of the CDR3: TGTGCCAGCAGCTCGAGACTAGCGGGGCGTTGTGATGAGCAGTTCTTC. It codes for CASSSRLAGRCDEQFF. The chain uses TRBV7-6 and TRBJ2-1, with 11 bases matching TRBD2. The J segment lost 8 bases and the V segment lost 4 bases, leaving 10 bases of the junction unmatched. The CDR3 runs 16 residues. In germline, CDR1 is SGHVS, CDR2 FNYEAQ.